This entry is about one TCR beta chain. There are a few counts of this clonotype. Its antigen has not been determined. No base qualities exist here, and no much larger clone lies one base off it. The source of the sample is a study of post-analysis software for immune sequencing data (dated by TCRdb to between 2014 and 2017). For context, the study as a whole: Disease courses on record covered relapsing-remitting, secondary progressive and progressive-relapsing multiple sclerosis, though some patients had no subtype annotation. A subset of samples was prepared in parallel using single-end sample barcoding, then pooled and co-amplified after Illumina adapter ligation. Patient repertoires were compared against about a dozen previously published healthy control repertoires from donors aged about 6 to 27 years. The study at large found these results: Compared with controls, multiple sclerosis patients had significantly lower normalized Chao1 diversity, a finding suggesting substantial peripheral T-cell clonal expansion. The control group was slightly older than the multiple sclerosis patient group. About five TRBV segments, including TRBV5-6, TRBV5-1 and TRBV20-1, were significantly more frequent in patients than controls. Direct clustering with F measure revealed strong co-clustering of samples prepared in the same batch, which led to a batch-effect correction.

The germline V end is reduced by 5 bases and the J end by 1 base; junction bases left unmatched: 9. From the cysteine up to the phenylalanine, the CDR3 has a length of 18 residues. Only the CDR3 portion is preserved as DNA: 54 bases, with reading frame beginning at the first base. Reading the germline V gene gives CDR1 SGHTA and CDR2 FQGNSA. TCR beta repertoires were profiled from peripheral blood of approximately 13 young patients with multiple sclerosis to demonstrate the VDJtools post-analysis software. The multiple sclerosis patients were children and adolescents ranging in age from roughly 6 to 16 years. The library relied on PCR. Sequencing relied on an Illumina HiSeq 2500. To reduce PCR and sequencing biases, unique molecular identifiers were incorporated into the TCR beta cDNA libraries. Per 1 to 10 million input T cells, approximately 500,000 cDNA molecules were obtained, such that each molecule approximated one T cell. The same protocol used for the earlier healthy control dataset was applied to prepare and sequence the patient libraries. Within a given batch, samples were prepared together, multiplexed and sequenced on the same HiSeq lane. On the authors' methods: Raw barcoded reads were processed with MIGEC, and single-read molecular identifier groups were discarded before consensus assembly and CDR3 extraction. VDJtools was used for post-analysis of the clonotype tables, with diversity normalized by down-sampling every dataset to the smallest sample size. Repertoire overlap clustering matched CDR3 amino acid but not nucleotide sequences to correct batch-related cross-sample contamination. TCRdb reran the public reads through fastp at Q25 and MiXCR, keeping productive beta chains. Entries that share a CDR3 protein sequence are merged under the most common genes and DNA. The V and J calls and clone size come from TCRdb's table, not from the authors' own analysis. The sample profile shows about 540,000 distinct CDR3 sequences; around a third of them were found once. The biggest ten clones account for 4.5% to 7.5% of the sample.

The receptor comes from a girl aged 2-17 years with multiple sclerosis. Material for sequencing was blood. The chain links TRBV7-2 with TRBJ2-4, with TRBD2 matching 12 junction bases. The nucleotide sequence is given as TGTGCCAGCAGCCTTCTAGCGGGGGGGCTCAGGGCCAAAAACATTCAGTACTTC. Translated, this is CASSLLAGGLRAKNIQYF.